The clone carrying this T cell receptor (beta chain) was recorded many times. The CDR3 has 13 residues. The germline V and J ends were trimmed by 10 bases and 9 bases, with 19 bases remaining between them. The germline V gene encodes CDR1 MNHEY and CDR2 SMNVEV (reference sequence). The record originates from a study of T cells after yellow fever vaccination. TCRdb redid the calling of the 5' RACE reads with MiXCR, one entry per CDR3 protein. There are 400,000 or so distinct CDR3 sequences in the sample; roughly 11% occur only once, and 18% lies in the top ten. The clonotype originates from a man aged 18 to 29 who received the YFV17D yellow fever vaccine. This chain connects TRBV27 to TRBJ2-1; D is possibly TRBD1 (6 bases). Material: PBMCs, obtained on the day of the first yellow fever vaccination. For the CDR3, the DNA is TGTGCCACCGTGATCTTAGGGGGAACTGAGCAGTTCTTC. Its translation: CATVILGGTEQFF.